This TCR beta chain was recorded in a study of cytomegalovirus exposure and HLA in healthy donors. V shed 2 bases, J shed 4 bases, and the junction held 6 bases outside the gene matches. The CDR3 sequence is 15 residues long. In germline, CDR1 is SGHVS, CDR2 FQNEAQ. Concerning this clone itself: As yet, its antigen is unknown.

Profiled with immunoSEQ multiplex PCR; TCRdb holds only in-frame clones, not every one. The sample records 50,000 to 80,000 clones, around nine tenths being singletons. Study-level findings and limits: Both high specificity and high sensitivity reportedly marked the classifier's diagnosis of cytomegalovirus status.

The clonotype originates from a woman aged 18 to 35 in good health and CMV-seronegative. Sequencing used PBMCs. The chain uses TRBV7-8 and TRBJ2-5; 8 bases agree with TRBD1. CDR3 in DNA: TGTGCCAGCAGCTTATACCAGGGGGCTGCAGAGACCCAGTACTTC. It codes for CASSLYQGAAETQYF.